The entry below gives a single T cell receptor (beta chain) sequence along with its context. Its antigen is not known. V shed 3 bases and J 4 bases; nucleotides not matched to a gene: 8. Germline values: CDR1 SGHVS, CDR2 FQNEAQ. CDR3 size: 16 residues. The sample belongs to a study of blood T cells in healthy people across ages. Study conclusions and caveats: Because donor CMV status was unknown, expanded clonotype changes were possibly confounded. A roughly linear fall in TCR beta diversity per million T cells was seen with increasing age.

Caucasian individuals from Russia who were healthy and aged roughly 6 to 95 acted as donors. The authors ran a second PCR of 7 to 11 cycles using a sample-barcoded 5' primer and a J-beta primer mix. Every cDNA molecule carried a tag from a template-switch adaptor bearing 12 random nucleotides. TCRdb reprocessed the 5' RACE reads via MiXCR and lists one record per CDR3 protein. The profile shows about 640,000 distinct CDR3 sequences, 58% of them singletons. This clonotype was obtained from a man aged 55-75 years in good health. Material: blood. This chain joins TRBV7-8 and TRBJ2-1; 8 bases match TRBD2. As DNA, the CDR3 is TGTGCCAGCAGCTTCGACCCGACTAGCGCGTACAATGAGCAGTTCTTC. Translating gives CASSFDPTSAYNEQFF.